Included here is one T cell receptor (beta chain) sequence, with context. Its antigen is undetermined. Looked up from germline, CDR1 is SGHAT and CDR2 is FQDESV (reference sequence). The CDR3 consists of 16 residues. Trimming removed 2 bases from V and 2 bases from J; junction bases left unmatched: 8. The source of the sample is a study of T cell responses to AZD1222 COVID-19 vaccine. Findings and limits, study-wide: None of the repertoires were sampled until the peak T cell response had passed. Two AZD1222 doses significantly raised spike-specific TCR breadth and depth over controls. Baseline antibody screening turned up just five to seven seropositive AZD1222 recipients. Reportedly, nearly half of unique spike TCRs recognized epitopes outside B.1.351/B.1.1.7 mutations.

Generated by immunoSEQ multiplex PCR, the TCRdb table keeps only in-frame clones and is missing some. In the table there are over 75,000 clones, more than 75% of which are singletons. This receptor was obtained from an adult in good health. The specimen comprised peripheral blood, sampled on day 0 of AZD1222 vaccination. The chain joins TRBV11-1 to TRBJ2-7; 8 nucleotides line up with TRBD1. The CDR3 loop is CASSLIQGAAPYEQYF. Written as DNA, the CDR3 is TGTGCCAGCAGCTTAATCCAGGGGGCCGCCCCCTACGAGCAGTACTTC.